Following are 10 T cell receptor beta chains from one sample sequenced in a study of kidney transplant recipient with SARS-CoV-2 infection. From the reads, TCRdb called clonotypes with MiXCR, one entry per CDR3 protein. The sample lists under 300,000 distinct CDR3 sequences, under 30% occurring once. Here the sequenced sample was a blood sample, taken at baseline and around day 110 from a kidney transplant recipient. These receptors originate from a young adult male patient who had COVID-19 and was a kidney transplant recipient. A share of the T cells may be of graft donor origin.

Of note for this clonotype: A much more abundant neighbour one base away suggests this may be a read error. V usage is TRBV7-1 and J usage is TRBJ1-2; D not certain. TRBV7-1 is assigned to the ORF class and has an uncertain function. The CDR3 loop spans 17 amino acids. The CDR3 protein is CASSAITHEGKTYGYAF. In nucleotides, the CDR3 is TGTGCCAGCAGCGCTATCACTCACGAGGGAAAGACCTATGGCTACGCCTTC.

This clonotype showed up many times. The chain joins TRBV12-3 or TRBV12-4 to TRBJ1-2; D remains ambiguous. V was cut by 5 bases and J by 4 bases, with 23 bases left in between. The CDR3 is 17 residues long. In nucleotides, the CDR3 is TGTGCCAGCAGTAGGCTCTACACAGCAGGAAAGACCTATGGCTACACCTTC. Translated: CASSRLYTAGKTYGYTF.

Remarks on this clonotype: It may be a read error: a sequence one base away is much more abundant. The chain couples TRBV18 to TRBJ1-1; D remains unclear. The V end lost 9 bases, the J end lost 2 bases, and 10 bases lay between the germline ends. The CDR3 contains 12 residues. CDR1 KGHSH and CDR2 LQKENI come from the germline V gene. The CDR3 region has the DNA TGTGCCAGTAAGAGGAGCAACACTGAAGCTTTCTTT. This gives the protein CASKRSNTEAFF.

In regard to this clonotype: One junction end disagrees with the germline gene, perhaps due to a read error. The rearrangement links TRBV7-2 to TRBJ2-3, with TRBD2 matching 9 bases. The V gene's germline CDR1 is SGHTA and CDR2 FQGNSA. This CDR3 is built from 14 residues. This CDR3 reads CANSNSGGRDTQYF. CDR3 nucleotide sequence: TGTGCCAACAGCAATAGCGGGGGAAGAGATACGCAGTATTTT.

Turning to this clonotype: A read error may be the cause here, since a much bigger clone is one base away. The gene calls are TRBV12-3 or TRBV12-4 and TRBJ2-1; tentatively, D is TRBD2 (6 bases). The CDR3 is 18 residues long. The CDR3: CASSLAYRTGEVYNEQLF. The DNA of the CDR3 is TGTGCCAGCAGTTTAGCGTATAGAACGGGAGAGGTCTACAATGAGCAGCTCTTC.

The table lists this clonotype with many counts. The V and J genes are TRBV11-3 and TRBJ1-1, with a tentative D call TRBD1 (5 bases). In germline, CDR1 is SGHNT, CDR2 YENEEA. V lost 7 bases to trimming and J lost 0 bases, with 18 bases between them. The CDR3 length is 16 residues. The CDR3 sequence is CASTSGGTRMNTEAFF. The CDR3, as DNA: TGTGCCAGCACCAGTGGGGGAACCCGAATGAACACTGAAGCTTTCTTT.

Points on this clonotype: One base away lies a much larger clone, so this may be a sequencing read error. The J gene is TRBJ2-5, the V gene TRBV5-5; a possible D gene is TRBD1 (6 bases). CDR3 length: 15 residues. Per the germline V gene, CDR1 is SGHKS and CDR2 is YYEKEE (reference sequence). CDR3 nucleotides: TGTGCCAGCAGCCCCGCGACAGGTATCCAAGAGACCCAGTGCTTC. Residues: CASSPATGIQETQCF.

This clonotype was seen repeatedly, ten times or more. The chain recombines TRBV7-2 with TRBJ1-5, with D unresolved. The length of the CDR3 is 15 residues. V lost 2 bases and J lost 4, with 12 bases in between. CDR1 and CDR2 from the germline V gene are SGHTA and FQGNSA. CDR3 DNA sequence: TGTGCCAGCAGCTTAAGAGGGAACCCGAATCAGCCCCAGCATTTT. Residues: CASSLRGNPNQPQHF.

This clonotype has a count of ten or more. CDR3 sequence reads: CASSLGGVVGELFF. The CDR3 DNA reads as TGTGCCAGCAGCTTGGGGGGGGTTGTCGGGGAGCTGTTTTTT. This chain joins TRBV5-6 and TRBJ2-2; a weak D match, TRBD2 (6 bases). Per germline, CDR1 SGHDT and CDR2 YYEEEE. The CDR3 has 14 amino acids. The ends were cut back, 0 bases at V and 7 bases at J, with 10 bases in the middle.

As concerns this clonotype: The germline gene is not matched at one end of the junction; a read error may be the cause. V usage is TRBV19 and J usage is TRBJ2-3; D not resolved. Germline CDR1 LNHDA, CDR2 SQIVND (reference sequence). This CDR3 comprises 13 residues. This chain's CDR3 is CASSTRSTDKQYF. The CDR3 DNA follows: TGTGCCAGTAGTACTCGAAGCACAGATAAGCAGTATTTT.